This T cell receptor beta chain comes out of a study of T cells in tuberculosis (dated by TCRdb to the late 2010s). Study-wide context: To characterize T cells specific for the mycobacterial lipid antigen glucose monomycolate (GMM), the study used CD1B tetramers together with high-throughput TCR immunosequencing. IGRA-negative adolescents, IGRA-positive adolescents with latent tuberculosis and adults with active tuberculosis, about nine per group, were compared in a South African clinical cohort. Study-wide conclusions, independent of this receptor: The smaller NN-distances in active tuberculosis patients were driven in part by shorter CDR3-alpha lengths, while the difference seen for TCR-beta was not statistically significant. Clinical samples were chosen by availability of cryopreserved specimens, and active tuberculosis cases were adults while controls were adolescents. Compared with IGRA-negative controls, TCR-alpha repertoires from active tuberculosis had smaller mean NN-distances to GMM-specific TCRs, which suggests clonal expansion of these TCRs. With the diverse GMM-specific repertoire as input, a classifier achieved around 90% accuracy (AUROC around 0.9), whereas GEM motif frequencies as input gave roughly 70% accuracy.

Of note for this clone: Its antigen specificity is not known. Base-call qualities are not available, and no considerably larger clone is one nucleotide away.

At study entry, a tuberculin skin test and the QuantiFERON-TB GOLD In-Tube IGRA were used to screen adolescents for latent tuberculosis infection. Immunosequencing of unsorted cryopreserved PBMC covered, on average, approximately 100,000 T cells per clinical donor. Eleven high schools in the Worcester region of the Western Cape, South Africa, served as enrollment sites for adolescents aged 12 to 18 years. Ten M. tuberculosis-infected and some 10 uninfected adolescents were selected with matching for age and sex. PBMC from adolescents were isolated by density centrifugation from freshly drawn heparinized blood and then cryopreserved. TCR libraries were generated with the immunoSEQ multiplex PCR assay, using TCR-beta and/or TCR-alpha/delta assays for each sample. Amplified TCR libraries were sequenced on the Illumina high-throughput platform. Per the original workflow: Clustering and dimensionality reduction relied on pairwise TCRdist distances among GMM-specific receptors from T cells that were either sorted ex vivo or expanded in vitro. The score assigned to each clinical repertoire was mean NN-distance, meaning the average TCRdist to the nearest 10% of tetramer-positive reference sequences. GEM TCR motif frequency was calculated as the fraction of unique TCRs that matched known GEM sequences in V/J usage and CDR3 length. Active tuberculosis was classified by linear discriminant analysis with leave-one-out cross-validation, implemented in scikit-learn. TCRdb retrieved this table from immuneACCESS and kept in-frame rearrangements only. Not all clones are present; in checked studies, unresolved V genes account for under half, and no reason is known for the remainder. The V and J calls and clone size are taken from that table; D and trimming were inferred from the DNA. Here the sample has 35,000 to 40,000 clones; almost 95% occur a single time. Jointly, the top ten make up around an eighth of the sample.

Its CDR3 holds 14 amino acids, cysteine through phenylalanine. Only the CDR3 part of the read is kept: 42 bases, read in frame from the first base. In the germline V gene (reference sequence), CDR1 corresponds to SEHNR and CDR2 to FQNEAQ. V loses 5 bases, J loses 1 base, and the germline ends lie 11 bases apart. The sample was PBMCs. This chain joins TRBV7-9 to TRBJ1-1; too little of a D gene remains to name it. The source of this sequence is a donor under 30 with latent tuberculosis or without tuberculosis infection. Some clones in this sample may be carry-over from other donors' samples. Here is the DNA: TGTGCCAGCAGCCCTATTACAGAGAACACTGAAGCTTTCTTT. Its amino acids are CASSPITENTEAFF.